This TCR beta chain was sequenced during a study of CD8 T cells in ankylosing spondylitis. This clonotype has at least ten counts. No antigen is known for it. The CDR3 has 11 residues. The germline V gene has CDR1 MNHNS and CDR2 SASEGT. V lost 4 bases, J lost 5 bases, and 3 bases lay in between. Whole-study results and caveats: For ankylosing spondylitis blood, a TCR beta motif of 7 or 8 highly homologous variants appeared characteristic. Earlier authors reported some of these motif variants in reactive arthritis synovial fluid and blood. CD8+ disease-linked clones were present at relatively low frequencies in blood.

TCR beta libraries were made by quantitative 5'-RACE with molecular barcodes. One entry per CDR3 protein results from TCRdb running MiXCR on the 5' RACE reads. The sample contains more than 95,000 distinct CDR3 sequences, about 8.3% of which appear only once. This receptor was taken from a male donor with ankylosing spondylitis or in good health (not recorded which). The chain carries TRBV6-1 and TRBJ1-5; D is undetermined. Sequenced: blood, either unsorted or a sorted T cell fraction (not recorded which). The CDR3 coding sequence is TGTGCCAGCAGTGGCGATCAGCCCCAGCATTTT. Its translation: CASSGDQPQHF.